The entry below gives a single TCR beta chain sequence along with its context. What it recognizes is unknown. In each case, RNA was isolated and then reverse transcribed into cDNA as the sequencing template. Produced via immunoSEQ multiplex PCR; TCRdb's table is partial and in-frame only. This table holds 150,000 to 160,000 clones, around half found once. These data originate in a study of CD8+ T cells in alopecia areata. Germline CDR1 LGHNA, CDR2 YSLEER. The CDR3 is 13 amino acids. V lost 4 bases, J lost 0 bases, and 4 bases lay in between. Findings of the study overall: Affected scalp, especially in alopecia totalis/universalis, had a higher clonality than normal scalp did.

This specimen consisted of CD8+ T cells sorted from blood, obtained at week 0. This TCR came from a human donor with alopecia areata. V usage is TRBV4-3 and J usage is TRBJ2-1; D not certain. The chain's CDR3 is CASSPSSYNEQFF. For the CDR3, the DNA is TGCGCCAGCAGCCCGAGCTCCTACAATGAGCAGTTCTTC.